These 8 T cell receptor beta chains were sequenced from one sample in a study of CD8 T cells in ankylosing spondylitis. No cognate antigen is known for these TCRs. General study results and limits: What appeared characteristic of ankylosing spondylitis blood was a TCR beta motif of 7 or 8 highly homologous variants.

TCRdb reprocessed the 5' RACE reads via MiXCR and lists one record per CDR3 protein. The sample lists roughly 300,000 distinct CDR3 sequences, less than 9.5% seen once, with 14% to 15% in the top ten. Sequenced: blood, either unsorted or a sorted T cell fraction (not recorded which). These receptors came from a male donor with ankylosing spondylitis.

This clonotype appeared a few times. The chain combines TRBV6-1 with TRBJ1-4, with 7 bases that match TRBD1. V trimming: 7 bases; J trimming: 2 bases; junction bases outside the gene matches: 10. Germline V gene lookup returns CDR1 MNHNS and CDR2 SASEGT. This CDR3 comprises 16 residues. This chain's CDR3 is CASIGQATITNEKLFF. CDR3 nucleotide sequence: TGTGCCAGCATTGGACAGGCGACAATCACTAATGAAAAACTGTTTTTT.

This clonotype was seen at least ten times. This chain uses TRBV5-1 with TRBJ2-7; TRBD1 or TRBD2 may be the D gene (5 bases each). CDR3 length: 14 residues. V dropped 2 bases and J dropped 4 bases, with 13 bases sitting between them. Germline V lookup: CDR1 SGHRS, CDR2 YFSETQ. The CDR3 DNA sequence: TGCGCCAGCAGCTTCGGGACGGCGGATTACGAGCAGTACTTC. Its translation: CASSFGTADYEQYF.

This clonotype was seen repeatedly, ten times or more. The rearrangement links TRBV7-9 to TRBJ2-3, with 7 bases matching TRBD2. With V trimmed by 5 bases and J by 5 bases, 7 bases remained unmatched. This CDR3 is built from 14 residues. Germline loops: CDR1 SEHNR, CDR2 FQNEAQ (reference sequence). The CDR3 region has the DNA TGTGCCAGCAGCCCGGGTCCGGGGGGAGATACGCAGTATTTT. Translation gives CASSPGPGGDTQYF.

This clonotype was found a few times. A junction end diverges from the germline sequence, so it may reflect a read error. The gene calls are TRBV20-1 and TRBJ2-1; possibly TRBD1 for D (5 bases). The CDR3 is 9 amino acids. The germline V gene encodes CDR1 DFQATT and CDR2 SNEGSKA (reference sequence). The CDR3 DNA follows: TGCAGTGCTAGCCCACACAGGATCTTC. Translated, it gives CSASPHRIF.

This clonotype came up a few times. This chain connects TRBV29-1 to TRBJ1-2; tentatively, D is TRBD1 (6 bases). V lost 7 bases, J lost 2 bases, and 11 bases lay in between. Looked up from germline, CDR1 is SQVTM and CDR2 is ANQGSEA. The CDR3 covers 12 residues. This CDR3 reads CSDGTSNYGYTF. The CDR3 nucleotides read TGCAGCGACGGGACATCGAACTATGGCTACACCTTC.

The rearrangement links TRBV7-3 to TRBJ2-3; D is uncertain. Germline CDR1 is SGHTA and CDR2 is FQGTGA. The CDR3 runs 16 residues. V lost 0 bases, J lost 0 bases, and 10 bases lay in between. The CDR3 coding sequence is TGTGCCAGCAGCTTAACCTACAGCAAGAGCACAGATACGCAGTATTTT. Encoded protein: CASSLTYSKSTDTQYF.

This clonotype was seen a few times. J is TRBJ1-3 and V is TRBV12-3 or TRBV12-4; a weak D match, TRBD1 (6 bases). This CDR3 region has 16 residues. The V gene lost 6 bases and the J gene lost 0 bases, with 15 bases spanning the gap. CDR3 sequence: CASSWGRASSGNTIYF. In nucleotides, the CDR3 is TGTGCCAGCAGCTGGGGGCGAGCCTCCTCTGGAAACACCATATATTTT.

The chain is built from TRBV7-3 and TRBJ2-1, with TRBD2 identical over 8 bases. Germline trimming cut 2 bases from V and 6 bases from J; bases unmatched to any gene: 9. This CDR3 is 16 amino acids long. Germline assignment: CDR1 SGHTA and CDR2 FQGTGA. The DNA of the CDR3 is TGTGCCAGCAGCTTAGAAGCGGGAGAGTATGGCAATGAGCAGTTCTTC. Residues: CASSLEAGEYGNEQFF.